This record covers a single T cell receptor beta chain. The target antigen is unknown. With V trimmed by 6 bases and J by 0 bases, 5 bases remained unmatched. The CDR3 covers 15 residues. Germline values: CDR1 SQVTM, CDR2 ANQGSEA. Specified treatment: oral pan-JAK inhibitor, 5-10 mg twice daily. Lesional scalp tissue (obtained by punch biopsy) and peripheral blood were collected from alopecia areata patients. RNA extraction was followed by reverse transcription into cDNA, which acted as the sequencing template. Profiled with immunoSEQ multiplex PCR; TCRdb holds only in-frame clones, not every one. Seen here are approximately 180,000 clones, roughly 60% observed once, and the top ten hold approximately 1.2%. These data belong to a study of CD8+ T cells in alopecia areata. The study's findings and limits: How baseline CD8+ expansion relates to response remains uncertain (there was one nonresponder).

The sample was CD4+ T cells sorted from blood, taken around week 50, from a patient treated with tofacitinib. V gene TRBV29-1 combines with J gene TRBJ2-2; 9 nucleotides line up with TRBD1. The clonotype was recovered from a human donor with alopecia areata. In DNA form, the CDR3 reads TGCAGCGTCCGACAGGGGGGTTCGAACACCGGGGAGCTGTTTTTT. The encoded protein is CSVRQGGSNTGELFF.